This passage covers 25 T cell receptor beta chains from one sample sequenced in a study of blood T cell repertoires in COVID-19. Method: immunoSEQ multiplex PCR; TCRdb's copy keeps in-frame clones and lacks some. Seen here are about 220,000 clones, 70% to 90% observed once, and the top ten hold about 13%. The sequencing sample was made of peripheral blood. The receptors come from a human donor in a cohort sampled during active COVID-19.

This clone was observed once. This chain joins TRBV5-1 and TRBJ1-1, with a possible D match to TRBD1 (6 bases). V was trimmed by 4 bases and J by 10 bases, leaving 14 bases between them. The CDR3 is 12 amino acids. Germline CDR1 and CDR2: SGHRS and YFSETQ. CDR3 loop: CASSADSQRAFF. CDR3 sequence (DNA): TGCGCCAGCAGCGCGGACAGTCAAAGAGCTTTCTTT.

The chain couples TRBV2 to TRBJ2-7, with 9 bases fitting TRBD1. Germline values: CDR1 SNHLY, CDR2 FYNNEI. CDR3 length: 14 amino acids. Trimming cost V 5 bases and J 6 bases; bases outside gene matches: 8. The CDR3 DNA reads TGTGCCAGCAGTATACAGGGGGCGATCGGCGAGCAGTACTTC. It is translated as CASSIQGAIGEQYF.

This chain joins TRBV6-5 and TRBJ1-1; D remains ambiguous. V was shortened by 2 bases and J by 5 bases, with 9 bases between the two germline ends. CDR1 is MNHEY and CDR2 is SVGAGI in the germline V gene. The CDR3 runs to 13 residues. The CDR3 here is CASSYAITTEAFF. In DNA form, the CDR3 reads TGTGCCAGCAGTTACGCCATTACTACTGAAGCTTTCTTT.

The chain carries TRBV5-1 and TRBJ2-1; 7 bases fit TRBD2. Unmatched junction bases numbered 3, after V lost 4 bases and J lost 5 bases. Germline assignment: CDR1 SGHRS and CDR2 YFSETQ. The CDR3 is 13 residues long. CDR3 in DNA: TGCGCCAGCAGCGGGCTAGCGGACAATGAGCAGTTCTTC. Translation gives CASSGLADNEQFF.

The V gene is TRBV12-3 or TRBV12-4, the J gene TRBJ1-1; D call uncertain. The CDR3 extends over 13 amino acids. Trimming pared 5 bases from V and 4 bases from J, leaving 11 bases between. CDR3 sequence: CASSRRAGTEAFF. The DNA for the CDR3 is TGTGCCAGCAGTCGTAGGGCGGGCACTGAAGCTTTCTTT.

This rearrangement joins TRBV27 to TRBJ1-3, with 7 bases that match TRBD1. The germline CDR1 and CDR2 sequences are MNHEY and SMNVEV (reference sequence). The V segment lost 6 bases and the J segment 4 bases; nucleotides outside the gene matches: 9. The CDR3 length is 15 residues. The CDR3 here is CASRKTGRRGNTIYF. The CDR3, as DNA: TGTGCCAGCAGAAAGACAGGGAGACGGGGAAACACCATATATTTT.

The chain employs TRBV5-1 and TRBJ1-1; possibly TRBD1 for D (5 bases). V was pared by 4 bases and J by 0 bases, with 10 bases between. The CDR3 runs to 14 residues. CDR1 is SGHRS and CDR2 is YFSETQ in the germline V gene. The CDR3 region is CASSGGEMNTEAFF. The CDR3 region has the DNA TGCGCCAGCAGCGGAGGGGAAATGAACACTGAAGCTTTCTTT.

The chain recombines TRBV5-1 with TRBJ1-6; the D is unclear. Germline V lookup: CDR1 SGHRS, CDR2 YFSETQ. V was clipped by 0 bases and J by 4 bases, with 11 bases between them. The CDR3 spans 16 residues. This CDR3 is CASSLALGPYNSPLHF. In nucleotides, the CDR3 is TGCGCCAGCAGCTTGGCCCTGGGCCCTTATAATTCACCCCTCCACTTT. Full variable domain (missing parts from reference TRBV5-1 and TRBJ1-6): KAGVTQTPRYLIKTRGQQVTLSCSPISGHRSVSWYQQTPGQGLQFLFEYFSETQRNKGNFPGRFSGRQFSNSRSEMNVSTLELGDSALYLCASSLALGPYNSPLHFGNGTRLTVT.

The rearrangement joins TRBV5-6 to TRBJ2-7; 7 bases align to TRBD2. The CDR3 has 13 residues. The germline V gene has CDR1 SGHDT and CDR2 YYEEEE. The V and J ends lost 4 bases and 3 bases, in that order; junction bases with no gene match: 4. The CDR3 is CASSPGLLYEQYF. DNA of the CDR3: TGTGCCAGCAGCCCGGGACTACTCTACGAGCAGTACTTC.

This clone was recorded once. The chain is built from TRBV15 and TRBJ2-1; a possible D gene is TRBD2 (5 bases). The CDR3 is made up of 13 amino acids. The V gene's germline CDR1 is LNHNV and CDR2 YYDKDF (reference sequence). V was shortened by 5 bases and J by 9 bases, with 14 bases between the two germline ends. The CDR3 DNA sequence: TGTGCCACCAGCCAAAACGGGATCGGTGAGCAGTTCTTC. This codes for CATSQNGIGEQFF.

The V and J genes are TRBV6-2 or TRBV6-3 and TRBJ2-5; TRBD1 agrees at 7 bases. The V gene's germline CDR1 is MNHEY and CDR2 SVGEGT. The CDR3 totals 16 residues. J was trimmed by 0 bases and V by 6 bases; bases with no gene match: 10. CDR3 nucleotides: TGTGCCAGCAGCCTCGACAGGGACACGTACCAAGAGACCCAGTACTTC. It specifies CASSLDRDTYQETQYF.

V usage is TRBV11-1 and J usage is TRBJ1-3; D is possibly TRBD1 (6 bases). V was shortened by 2 bases and J by 0 bases, with 11 bases between the two germline ends. Germline CDR1 reads SGHAT; CDR2 reads FQDESV (reference sequence). This CDR3 is built from 16 residues. CDR3: CASSLSGTTSGNTIYF. CDR3 nucleotides: TGTGCCAGCAGCTTATCCGGGACAACCTCTGGAAACACCATATATTTT.

The count of this clone is one. The chain is built from TRBV13 and TRBJ2-7; TRBD1 aligns across 7 bases. Germline values: CDR1 PRHDT, CDR2 FYEKMQ (reference sequence). The CDR3 is made up of 14 amino acids. J lost 3 bases, V lost 0 bases, and 2 bases had no gene match. The chain's CDR3 is CASSLGDRDYEQYF. The CDR3, as DNA: TGTGCCAGCAGCTTAGGAGACAGGGACTACGAGCAGTACTTC.

V usage is TRBV24-1 and J usage is TRBJ2-1, with 9 bases lining up with TRBD2. V trimming: 9 bases; J trimming: 9 bases; junction bases outside the gene matches: 2. This CDR3 comprises 11 residues. Germline V gene sequence: CDR1 KGHDR, CDR2 SFDVKD. CDR3: CATGTSLEQFF. As DNA, the CDR3 is TGTGCCACCGGGACTAGCCTTGAGCAGTTCTTC.

The chain combines TRBV5-4 with TRBJ1-2; D possibly corresponds to TRBD1 (6 bases). V was pared by 3 bases and J by 4 bases, with 13 bases between. The CDR3 runs 14 residues. The V gene's germline CDR1 is SGHNT and CDR2 YYREEE (reference sequence). The CDR3 nucleotides read TGTGCCAGCAGCTGGCCCGGGACATCCTATGGCTACACCTTC. Amino acids: CASSWPGTSYGYTF.

This clone was recorded once. The chain uses TRBV5-1 and TRBJ2-7; 8 nucleotides match TRBD2. Germline-derived CDR1 and CDR2 are SGHRS and YFSETQ. V gave up 4 bases and J gave up 5 bases; unmatched junction bases: 8. The CDR3 runs to 14 residues. CDR3 region: CASSPGLAENEQYF. The CDR3 DNA reads TGCGCCAGCAGCCCCGGACTAGCTGAGAACGAGCAGTACTTC.

The rearrangement joins TRBV30 to TRBJ2-1; perhaps TRBD2 as D (6 bases). Germline V gene lookup returns CDR1 GTSNPN and CDR2 SVGIG (reference sequence). V was clipped by 2 bases and J by 10 bases, with 9 bases between them. This CDR3 contains 11 residues. CDR3 residues: CAWSPLAEQFF. The CDR3, as DNA: TGTGCCTGGAGTCCTCTAGCGGAGCAGTTCTTC.

The chain couples TRBV7-2 to TRBJ1-2; 7 nucleotides match TRBD1. The V gene end was trimmed by 5 bases and the J gene end by 7 bases; junction bases not matched to a gene: 16. The CDR3 totals 16 residues. Looked up from germline, CDR1 is SGHTA and CDR2 is FQGNSA. In DNA form, the CDR3 reads TGTGCCAGCAGCCCAGATGGGACAGCCGCTCAGGGTGGCTACACCTTC. It translates to CASSPDGTAAQGGYTF.

V and J are TRBV28 and TRBJ1-5, with 7 bases fitting TRBD1. CDR1 MDHEN and CDR2 SYDVKM come from the germline V gene. CDR3 length: 15 amino acids. Unmatched junction bases numbered 14, after V lost 4 bases and J lost 11 bases. The CDR3 spells CASSSTGDSFAAQHF. The CDR3 coding sequence is TGTGCCAGCAGTTCCACAGGGGATAGTTTCGCGGCCCAGCATTTT.

The V call is TRBV9, the J call TRBJ1-1, with 8 bases matching TRBD1. The CDR3 loop spans 15 amino acids. The germline V gene has CDR1 SGDLS and CDR2 YYNGEE. The J segment lost 6 bases and the V segment lost 0 bases, leaving 7 bases of the junction unmatched. The CDR3 DNA sequence: TGTGCCAGCAGCGTAGTGGGAATACAGGGGGCTGAAGCTTTCTTT. It codes for CASSVVGIQGAEAFF. The full variable domain, with the rest looked up from reference TRBV9 and TRBJ1-1, is DSGVTQTPKHLITATGQRVTLRCSPRSGDLSVYWYQQSLDQGLQFLIQYYNGEERAKGNILERFSAQQFPDLHSELNLSSLELGDSALYFCASSVVGIQGAEAFFGQGTRLTVV.

The chain has TRBV7-9 and TRBJ2-5; TRBD1 aligns across 10 bases. The CDR3 is 15 residues long. CDR1 is SEHNR and CDR2 is FQNEAQ in the germline V gene (reference sequence). J gave up 0 bases and V 4 bases, and 2 bases lay outside the gene matches. Here the CDR3 DNA reads TGTGCCAGCAGCTGGGGACAGGGGTACCAAGAGACCCAGTACTTC. Amino acid sequence: CASSWGQGYQETQYF.

The chain links TRBV27 to TRBJ2-7; the match to TRBD1 covers 7 bases. Looked up from germline, CDR1 is MNHEY and CDR2 is SMNVEV (reference sequence). The CDR3 has 14 residues. V trimming: 6 bases; J trimming: 3 bases; junction bases outside the gene matches: 8. CDR3 sequence reads: CASRAAGTDYEQYF. The CDR3 DNA follows: TGTGCCAGCAGAGCAGCTGGGACAGACTACGAGCAGTACTTC.

V and J are TRBV11-2 and TRBJ1-4; D is unresolved. The CDR3 is made up of 15 amino acids. Germline V gene sequence: CDR1 SGHAT, CDR2 FQNNGV. V shed 4 bases and J shed 1 base, with 10 bases lying between them. The CDR3 loop is CASSSPEGTNEKLFF. The DNA for the CDR3 is TGTGCCAGCAGCTCACCCGAGGGAACTAATGAAAAACTGTTTTTT.

J is TRBJ1-3 and V is TRBV19, with D maybe TRBD1 (5 bases). The V gene's germline CDR1 is LNHDA and CDR2 SQIVND (reference sequence). The V gene lost 7 bases and the J gene lost 4 bases, with 17 bases spanning the gap. The CDR3 is made up of 15 amino acids. CDR3 coding DNA: TGTGCCAGTAAAACCCTGAGGGGAGGAGGAAACACCATATATTTT. Translated: CASKTLRGGGNTIYF. The whole variable domain, filled in from reference TRBV19 and TRBJ1-3, reads DGGITQSPKYLFRKEGQNVTLSCEQNLNHDAMYWYRQDPGQGLRLIYYSQIVNDFQKGDIAEGYSVSREKKESFPLTVTSAQKNPTAFYLCASKTLRGGGNTIYFGEGSWLTVV.

This chain uses TRBV6-5 with TRBJ1-2; 9 bases are a match to TRBD1. The ends lost 1 base at V and 4 bases at J; junction bases unmatched: 4. The CDR3 sequence is 15 residues long. Germline CDR1 and CDR2: MNHEY and SVGAGI. CDR3 nucleotides: TGTGCCAGCAGTTACTTAACAGGGGGCGGCTATGGCTACACCTTC. Encoded protein: CASSYLTGGGYGYTF.